The subject of this entry is one T cell receptor beta chain. The target antigen is unknown. In the same sample, other DNA sequences code for this CDR3. The length of the CDR3 is 15 residues. The germline V gene encodes CDR1 LGHNA and CDR2 YSLEER. V was pared by 0 bases and J by 1 base, with 7 bases between. The entry originates in a study of shared clonotypes between healthy human individuals. Profiled with immunoSEQ multiplex PCR; TCRdb holds only in-frame clones, not every one. The data hold about 2.4 million clones, with around nine tenths observed a single time. General study findings and limits: Non-shared clonotypes showed lower generation probabilities than clonotypes common to all four donors.

This clonotype was sampled from a man between 18 and 35 years old in good health. The source material was naive CD4+ T cells sorted from blood. Subset denoted: CD45RA+ positively selected. V is TRBV4-3 and J is TRBJ1-3; D unresolved. The CDR3 DNA reads as TGCGCCAGCAGCCAAGAGGGAGGGTCTGGAAACACCATATATTTT. Its translation: CASSQEGGSGNTIYF.